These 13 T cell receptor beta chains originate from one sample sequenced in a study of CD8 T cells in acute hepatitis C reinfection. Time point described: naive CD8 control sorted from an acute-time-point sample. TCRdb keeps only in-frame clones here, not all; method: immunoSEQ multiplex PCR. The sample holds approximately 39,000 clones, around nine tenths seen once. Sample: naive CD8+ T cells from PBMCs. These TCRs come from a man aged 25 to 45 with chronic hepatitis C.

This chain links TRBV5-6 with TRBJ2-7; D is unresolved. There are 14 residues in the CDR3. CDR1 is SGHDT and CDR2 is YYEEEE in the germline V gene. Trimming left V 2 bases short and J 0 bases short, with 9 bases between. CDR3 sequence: CASSFGSASYEQYF. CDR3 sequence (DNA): TGTGCCAGCAGCTTTGGAAGCGCCTCCTACGAGCAGTACTTC. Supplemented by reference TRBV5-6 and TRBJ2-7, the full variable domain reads DAGVTQSPTHLIKTRGQQVTLRCSPKSGHDTVSWYQQALGQGPQFIFQYYEEEERQRGNFPDRFSGHQFPNYSSELNVNALLLGDSALYLCASSFGSASYEQYFGPGTRLTVT.

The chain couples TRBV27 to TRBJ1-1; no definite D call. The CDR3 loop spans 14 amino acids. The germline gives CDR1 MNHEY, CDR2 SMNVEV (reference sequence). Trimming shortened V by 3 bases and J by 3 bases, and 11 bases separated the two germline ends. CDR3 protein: CASSFPTEYTEAFF. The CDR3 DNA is TGTGCCAGCAGTTTTCCAACGGAGTACACTGAAGCTTTCTTT.

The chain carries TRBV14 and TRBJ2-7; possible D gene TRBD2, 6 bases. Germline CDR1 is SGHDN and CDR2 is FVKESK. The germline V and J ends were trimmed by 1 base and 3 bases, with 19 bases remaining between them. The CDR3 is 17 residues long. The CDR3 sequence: CASSQAGDGRDFYEQYF. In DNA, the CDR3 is TGTGCCAGCAGCCAAGCGGGAGATGGCAGGGATTTCTACGAGCAGTACTTC.

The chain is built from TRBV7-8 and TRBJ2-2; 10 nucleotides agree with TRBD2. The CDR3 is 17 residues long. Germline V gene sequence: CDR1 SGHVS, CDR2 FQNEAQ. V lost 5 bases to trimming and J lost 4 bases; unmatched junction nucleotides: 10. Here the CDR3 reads CASSPRLAGEGTGELFF. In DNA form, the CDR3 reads TGTGCCAGCAGCCCCCGGCTAGCGGGAGAGGGCACCGGGGAGCTGTTTTTT.

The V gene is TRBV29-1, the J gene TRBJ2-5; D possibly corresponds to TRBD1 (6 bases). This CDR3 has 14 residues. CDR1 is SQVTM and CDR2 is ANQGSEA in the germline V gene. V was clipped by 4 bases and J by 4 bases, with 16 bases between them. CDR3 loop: CSVAGRGRAETQYF. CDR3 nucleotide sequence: TGCAGCGTTGCAGGCAGGGGAAGGGCAGAGACCCAGTACTTC.

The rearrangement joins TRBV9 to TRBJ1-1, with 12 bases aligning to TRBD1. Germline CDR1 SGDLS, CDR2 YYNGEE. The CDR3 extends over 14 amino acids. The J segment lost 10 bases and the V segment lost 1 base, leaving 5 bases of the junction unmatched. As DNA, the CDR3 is TGTGCCAGCAGCGTAAAGGGACAGGGGGCGGGAGCTTTCTTT. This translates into CASSVKGQGAGAFF.

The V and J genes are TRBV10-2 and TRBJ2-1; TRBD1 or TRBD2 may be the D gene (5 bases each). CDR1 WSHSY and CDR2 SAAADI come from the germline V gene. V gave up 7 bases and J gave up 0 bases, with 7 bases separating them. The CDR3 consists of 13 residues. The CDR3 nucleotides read TGCGCCAGCACAGGGAGCTCCTACAATGAGCAGTTCTTC. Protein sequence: CASTGSSYNEQFF.

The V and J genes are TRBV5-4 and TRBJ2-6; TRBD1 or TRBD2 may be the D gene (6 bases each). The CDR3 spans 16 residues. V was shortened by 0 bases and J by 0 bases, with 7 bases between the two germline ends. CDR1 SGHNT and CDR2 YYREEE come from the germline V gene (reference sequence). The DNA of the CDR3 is TGTGCCAGCAGCTTGGAGGGGGGCTCTGGGGCCAACGTCCTGACTTTC. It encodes CASSLEGGSGANVLTF.

CDR3 sequence (DNA): TGTGCCAGCAGTGTAAATGGCGGGGGGCCCAATGAGCAGTTCTTC. Translated, it gives CASSVNGGGPNEQFF. The V and J genes are TRBV6-1 and TRBJ2-1; 8 bases match TRBD2. Losses at the gene ends were 4 bases for V and 6 bases for J; bases not matched to a gene: 8. The CDR3 consists of 15 residues. Germline-derived CDR1 and CDR2 are MNHNS and SASEGT.

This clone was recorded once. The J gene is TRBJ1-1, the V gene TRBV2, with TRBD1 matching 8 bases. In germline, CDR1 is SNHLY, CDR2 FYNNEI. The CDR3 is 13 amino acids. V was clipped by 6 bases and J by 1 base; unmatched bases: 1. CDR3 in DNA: TGTGCCAGCAGCGGACAGGGGAACACTGAAGCTTTCTTT. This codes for CASSGQGNTEAFF.

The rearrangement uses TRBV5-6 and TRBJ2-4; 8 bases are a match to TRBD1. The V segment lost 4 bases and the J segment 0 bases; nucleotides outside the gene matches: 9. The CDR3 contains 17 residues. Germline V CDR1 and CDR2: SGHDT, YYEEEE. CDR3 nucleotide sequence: TGTGCCAGCAGCCCGGAACAGGGGGTCCTAGCCAAAAACATTCAGTACTTC. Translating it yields CASSPEQGVLAKNIQYF.

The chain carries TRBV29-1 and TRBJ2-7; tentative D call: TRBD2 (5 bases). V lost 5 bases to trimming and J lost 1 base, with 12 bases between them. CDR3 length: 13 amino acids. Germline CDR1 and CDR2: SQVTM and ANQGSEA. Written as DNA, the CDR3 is TGCAGCGTTACAAGCGGAGATTCCTACGAGCAGTACTTC. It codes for CSVTSGDSYEQYF.

In nucleotides, the CDR3 is TGTGCCAGCAGTTGGGCCCACACAGAAAATCAGCCCCAGCATTTT. It translates to CASSWAHTENQPQHF. V is TRBV2 and J is TRBJ1-5; D gene unclear. Trimming pared 5 bases from V and 4 bases from J, leaving 15 bases between. Germline CDR1 is SNHLY and CDR2 is FYNNEI. The CDR3 length is 15 residues.